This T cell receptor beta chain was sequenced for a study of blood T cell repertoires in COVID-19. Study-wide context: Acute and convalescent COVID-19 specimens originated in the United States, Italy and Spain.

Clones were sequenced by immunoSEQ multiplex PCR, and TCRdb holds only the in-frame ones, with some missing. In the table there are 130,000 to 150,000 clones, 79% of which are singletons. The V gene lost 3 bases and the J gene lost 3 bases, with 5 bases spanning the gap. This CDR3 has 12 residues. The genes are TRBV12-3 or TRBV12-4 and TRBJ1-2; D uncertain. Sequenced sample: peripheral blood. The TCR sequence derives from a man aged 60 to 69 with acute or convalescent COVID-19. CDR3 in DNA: TGTGCCAGCAGTTTTAATTACTATGGCTACACCTTC. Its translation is CASSFNYYGYTF.